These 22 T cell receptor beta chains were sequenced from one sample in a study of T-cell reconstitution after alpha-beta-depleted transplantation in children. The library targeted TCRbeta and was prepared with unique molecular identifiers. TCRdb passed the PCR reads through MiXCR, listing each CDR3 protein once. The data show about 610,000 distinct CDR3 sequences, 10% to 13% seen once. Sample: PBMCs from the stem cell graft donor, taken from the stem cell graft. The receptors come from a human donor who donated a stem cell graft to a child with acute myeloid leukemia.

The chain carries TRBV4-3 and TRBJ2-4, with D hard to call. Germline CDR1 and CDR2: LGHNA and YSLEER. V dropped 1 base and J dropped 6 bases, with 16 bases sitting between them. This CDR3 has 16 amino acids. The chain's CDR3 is CASSQGVRTSGNIQYF. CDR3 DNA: TGCGCCAGCAGCCAAGGGGTTCGGACGTCCGGAAACATTCAGTACTTC.

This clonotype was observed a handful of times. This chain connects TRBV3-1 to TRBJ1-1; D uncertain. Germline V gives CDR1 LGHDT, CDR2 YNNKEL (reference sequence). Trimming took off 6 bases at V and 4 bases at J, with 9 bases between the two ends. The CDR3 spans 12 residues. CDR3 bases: TGTGCCAGCAGGGCGTCAGGCACTGAAGCTTTCTTT. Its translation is CASRASGTEAFF.

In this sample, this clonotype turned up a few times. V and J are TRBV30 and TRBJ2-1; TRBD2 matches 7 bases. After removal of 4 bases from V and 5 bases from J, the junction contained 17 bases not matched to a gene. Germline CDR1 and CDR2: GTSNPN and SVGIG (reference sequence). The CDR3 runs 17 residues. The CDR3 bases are TGTGCCTGGATGGCCCTTCTGGAGGGAGGGACTAACAATGAGCAGTTCTTC. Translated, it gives CAWMALLEGGTNNEQFF.

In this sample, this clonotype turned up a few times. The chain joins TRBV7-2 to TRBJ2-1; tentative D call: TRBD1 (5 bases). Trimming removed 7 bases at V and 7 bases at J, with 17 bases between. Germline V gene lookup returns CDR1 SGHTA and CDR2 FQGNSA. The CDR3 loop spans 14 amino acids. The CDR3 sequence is CASNLIGASNEQFF. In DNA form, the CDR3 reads TGTGCCAGCAACCTTATAGGGGCCTCTAATGAGCAGTTCTTC.

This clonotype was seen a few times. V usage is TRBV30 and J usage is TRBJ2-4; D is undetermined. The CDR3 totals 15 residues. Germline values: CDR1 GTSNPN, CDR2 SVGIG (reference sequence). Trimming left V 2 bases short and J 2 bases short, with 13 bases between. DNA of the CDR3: TGTGCCTGGAGTAAGGGCCCCGAGCCCAAAAACATTCAGTACTTC. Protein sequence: CAWSKGPEPKNIQYF.

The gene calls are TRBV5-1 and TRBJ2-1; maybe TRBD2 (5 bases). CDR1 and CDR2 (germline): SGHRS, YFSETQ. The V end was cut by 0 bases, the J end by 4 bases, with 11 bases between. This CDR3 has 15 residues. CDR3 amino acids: CASSLELAPYNEQFF. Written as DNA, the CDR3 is TGCGCCAGCAGCTTGGAGCTAGCACCTTACAATGAGCAGTTCTTC.

CDR3 region: CASSEPPALAGQETQYF. Here the CDR3 DNA reads TGTGCCAGCAGCGAGCCCCCCGCCCTAGCGGGACAAGAGACCCAGTACTTC. The gene calls are TRBV9 and TRBJ2-5; 9 bases fit TRBD2. The germline CDR1 and CDR2 sequences are SGDLS and YYNGEE. The CDR3 sequence is 17 residues long. The V and J ends lost 3 bases and 2 bases, in that order; junction bases with no gene match: 11.

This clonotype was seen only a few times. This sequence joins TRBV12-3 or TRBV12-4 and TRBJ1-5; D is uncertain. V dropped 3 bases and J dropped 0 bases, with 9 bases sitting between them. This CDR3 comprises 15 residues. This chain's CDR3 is CASSFWLNSNQPQHF. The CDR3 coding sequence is TGTGCCAGCAGTTTCTGGCTGAATAGCAATCAGCCCCAGCATTTT.

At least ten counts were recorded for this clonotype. Written as DNA, the CDR3 is TGTGCCAGCAGCGCTGGACTAGCGACCTCCTACGAGCAGTACTTC. Translation: CASSAGLATSYEQYF. This chain joins TRBV7-2 and TRBJ2-7, with 9 bases identical to TRBD2. The CDR3 runs 15 residues. The trim removed 5 bases at V and 0 bases at J, leaving 5 bases unmatched. Per the germline V gene, CDR1 is SGHTA and CDR2 is FQGNSA.

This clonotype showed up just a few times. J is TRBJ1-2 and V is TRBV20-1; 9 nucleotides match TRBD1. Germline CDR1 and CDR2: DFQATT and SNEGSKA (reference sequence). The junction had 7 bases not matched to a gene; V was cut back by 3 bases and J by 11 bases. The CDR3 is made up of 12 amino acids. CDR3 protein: CSASRTGVGYTF. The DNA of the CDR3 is TGCAGTGCTAGCCGGACAGGGGTGGGGTACACCTTC.

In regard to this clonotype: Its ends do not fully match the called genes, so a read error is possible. The DNA for the CDR3 is TGCGCCATCAGCCTCTCGGAGGCCTTCACCGGGGAGCTGTTTTTT. It translates to CAISLSEAFTGELFF. This chain uses TRBV5-1 with TRBJ2-2; the D gene is possibly TRBD2 (5 bases). Germline loops: CDR1 SGHRS, CDR2 YFSETQ. This CDR3 is 15 amino acids long.

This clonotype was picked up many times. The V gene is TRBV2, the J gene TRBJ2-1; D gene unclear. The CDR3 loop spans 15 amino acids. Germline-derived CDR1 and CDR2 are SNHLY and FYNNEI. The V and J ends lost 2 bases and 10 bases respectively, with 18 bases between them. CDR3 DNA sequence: TGTGCCAGCAGTGAACCCCTTACGACCCGTTTAGAGCAGTTCTTC. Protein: CASSEPLTTRLEQFF. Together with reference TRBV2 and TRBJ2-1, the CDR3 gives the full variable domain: EPEVTQTPSHQVTQMGQEVILRCVPISNHLYFYWYRQILGQKVEFLVSFYNNEISEKSEIFDDQFSVERPDGSNFTLKIRSTKLEDSAMYFCASSEPLTTRLEQFFGPGTRLTVL.

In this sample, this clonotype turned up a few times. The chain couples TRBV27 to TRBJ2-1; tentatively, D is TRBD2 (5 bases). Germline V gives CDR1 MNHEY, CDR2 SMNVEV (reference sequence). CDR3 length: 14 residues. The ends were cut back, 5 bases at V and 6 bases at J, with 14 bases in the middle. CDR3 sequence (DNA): TGTGCCAGCAGTACCCAAACTAGTTTCAATGAGCAGTTCTTC. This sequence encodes CASSTQTSFNEQFF.

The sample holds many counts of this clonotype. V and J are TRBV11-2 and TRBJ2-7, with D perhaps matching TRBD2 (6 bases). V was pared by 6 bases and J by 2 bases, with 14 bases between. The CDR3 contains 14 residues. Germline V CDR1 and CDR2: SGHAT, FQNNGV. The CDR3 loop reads CASSSPDYPYEQYF. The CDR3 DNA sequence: TGTGCCAGCAGTTCCCCGGACTACCCCTACGAGCAGTACTTC.

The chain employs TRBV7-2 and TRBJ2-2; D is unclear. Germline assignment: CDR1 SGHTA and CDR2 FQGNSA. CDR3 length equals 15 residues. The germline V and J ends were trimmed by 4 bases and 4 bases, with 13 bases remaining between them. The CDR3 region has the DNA TGTGCCAGCAGCTCCCCGAATCCCTCCACCGGGGAGCTGTTTTTT. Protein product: CASSSPNPSTGELFF. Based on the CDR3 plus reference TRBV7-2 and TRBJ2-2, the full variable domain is GAGVSQSPSNKVTEKGKDVELRCDPISGHTALYWYRQSLGQGLEFLIYFQGNSAPDKSGLPSDRFSAERTGGSVSTLTIQRTQQEDSAVYLCASSSPNPSTGELFFGEGSRLTVL.

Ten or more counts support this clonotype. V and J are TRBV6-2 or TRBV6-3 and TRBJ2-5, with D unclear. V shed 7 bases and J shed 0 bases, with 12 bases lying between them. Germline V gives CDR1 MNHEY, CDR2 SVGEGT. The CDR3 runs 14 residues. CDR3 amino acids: CASTAMGYQETQYF. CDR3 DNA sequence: TGTGCCAGCACTGCTATGGGATACCAAGAGACCCAGTACTTC.

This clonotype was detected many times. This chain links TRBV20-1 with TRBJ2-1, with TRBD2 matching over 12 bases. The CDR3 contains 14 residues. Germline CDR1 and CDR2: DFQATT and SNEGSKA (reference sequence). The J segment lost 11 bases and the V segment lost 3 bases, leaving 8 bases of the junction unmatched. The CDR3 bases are TGCAGTGCTAGGAGGACTAGCGGGGAAACTAAGCAGTTCTTC. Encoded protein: CSARRTSGETKQFF.

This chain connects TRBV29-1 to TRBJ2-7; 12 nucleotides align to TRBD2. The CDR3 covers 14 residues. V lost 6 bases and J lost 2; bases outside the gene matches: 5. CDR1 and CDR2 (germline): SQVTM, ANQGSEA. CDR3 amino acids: CSVWTSGAPYEQYF. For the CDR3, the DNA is TGCAGCGTCTGGACTAGCGGGGCGCCCTACGAGCAGTACTTC.

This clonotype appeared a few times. CDR3 bases: TGCAGCGTTGAAGGGAACAGGGAAAAGAACACCGGGGAGCTGTTTTTT. Its protein product is CSVEGNREKNTGELFF. The chain has TRBV29-1 and TRBJ2-2; D might be TRBD1 (6 bases). Looked up from germline, CDR1 is SQVTM and CDR2 is ANQGSEA. The CDR3 is made up of 16 amino acids. V gave up 1 base and J gave up 1 base, with 13 bases separating them.

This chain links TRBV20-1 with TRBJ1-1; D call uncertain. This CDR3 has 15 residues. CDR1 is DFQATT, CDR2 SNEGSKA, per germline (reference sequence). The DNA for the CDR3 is TGCAGAAGCCCAGATGGAGTCCAGCCCTTTACTAAAGCTTTCTTT. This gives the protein CRSPDGVQPFTKAFF.

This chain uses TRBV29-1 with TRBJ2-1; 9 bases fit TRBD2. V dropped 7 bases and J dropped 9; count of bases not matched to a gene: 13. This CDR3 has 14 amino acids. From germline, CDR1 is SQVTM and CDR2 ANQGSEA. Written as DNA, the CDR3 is TGCAGCGCACGAGCGGGAGGAGAGTGGTTTGAGCAGTTCTTC. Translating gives CSARAGGEWFEQFF.

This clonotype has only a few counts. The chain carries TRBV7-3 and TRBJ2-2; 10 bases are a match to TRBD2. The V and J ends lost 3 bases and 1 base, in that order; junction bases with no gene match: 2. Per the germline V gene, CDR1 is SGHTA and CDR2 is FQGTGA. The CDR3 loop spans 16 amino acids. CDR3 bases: TGTGCCAGCAGCTTCCTAGCGGGAGTGAACACCGGGGAGCTGTTTTTT. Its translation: CASSFLAGVNTGELFF.